This TCR beta chain was sequenced during a study of identical twins (dated by TCRdb to between 2015 and 2016). For the wider study: The study deep-sequenced TCR alpha and beta repertoires from monozygotic twins, unrelated adults of various ages and cord blood to test whether fetal clonotypes persist. Replicate twin experiments were performed at different times using different library preparation protocols to rule out contamination.

General findings and caveats noted by the study authors: Abundant cord blood beta clonotypes carried fewer insertions; young adult naive repertoires showed a weaker similar trend, while memory repertoires showed none. The excess sharing between twins in beta out-of-frame sequences was weaker because fewer shared sequences reduced the signal-to-noise ratio. Because the same donors could not be followed over many years, conclusions were based on cross-sectional statistical analysis. Recombination models systematically underestimated out-of-frame TCR alpha sharing in monozygotic twins but agreed with sharing between unrelated individuals. Compared with coincidental sharing between unrelated individuals, out-of-frame TCR alpha sequences shared between twins had an excess of sequences with low generation probability. Zero-insertion analyses could be partly confounded by invariant T cells such as MAIT and iNKT, although diverse VJ usage argued against such confounding for most clonotypes.

This clonotype was counted a few times. What antigen it recognizes has not been identified. No much larger clone exists at a distance of one base, and base qualities are not known. Including the terminal cysteine and phenylalanine, the CDR3 comprises 16 residues. Only the CDR3 region is kept as DNA, spanning 48 bases read in frame from base 1. Trimming removed 5 bases from V and 2 bases from J; the gene matches leave 5 bases unexplained. In the germline V gene (reference sequence), CDR1 corresponds to DFQATT and CDR2 to SNEGSKA. Every donor in the study was a healthy Caucasian. The twin cohort comprised three pairs of female monozygotic twins, all aged about 18 to 29 years. Peripheral blood mononuclear cells were used as the source from which RNA for TCR libraries was isolated. Library creation used 5' RACE. Sequencer: Illumina HiSeq 2000. Template switching introduced a universal primer binding site; the final cDNA contained a unique molecular identifier, enabling accurate counting of TCR cDNA molecules. First-strand cDNA for TCR alpha and beta chains was synthesized from specific primers in the conserved constant-segment region. Each cDNA library was double barcoded, with a SMART-Mk sample barcode plus Illumina barcodes, to control for contamination. TruSeq adapter sequences along with Illumina sample barcodes were introduced in two successive PCR steps. The Illumina HiSeq platform was used with custom primers to sequence TCR alpha and beta cDNA libraries. Regarding the original processing steps: Unique molecular identifiers were extracted from raw reads with MiGEC, and CDR3 positions were determined with MiXCR. For each individual, recombination models were inferred using an EM algorithm with the repgenHMM and IGoR tools. The tcR package in R was used for shared clonotype analysis, with sharing normalized by the product of cloneset sizes. To study raw recombination without the effects of thymic and clonal selection, out-of-frame nonproductive sequences were analyzed. TCRdb cleaned the public reads at Q25 with fastp, built clones with MiXCR and kept in-frame beta chains. Each entry merges the rows of one CDR3 protein and shows their most common DNA and genes. The authors' filters were not applied to this entry. This sample holds hundreds of thousands of distinct CDR3 sequences; roughly 18% were observed only once. The ten largest clones take up around 12% of the sample.

These data were also reused for a study on T cells expressing NK-cell markers. As that second study puts it: About 8 donors provided sorted CD3+CD56+NKG2C+, CD3+CD56+NKG2C- and CD3+CD56-NKG2C+ T-cell subsets, whose TCR beta-chain repertoires were profiled. Among the eight sequenced donors, seven were HCMV-seropositive and one was HCMV-seronegative. To restrict sorting to alphabetaTCR-expressing T cells, an anti-gammadeltaTCR antibody was added in several experiments. For five or six donors, the dominant CD3+CD56+NKG2C+ clonotypes were among the top 10 CD8+ clonotypes and accounted for about 1.0-7.0% of CD8+ T cells. Those dominant clonotypes were again the most abundant among CD3+CD56-NKG2C+ cells in several donors, at about 25-65%. It remained unclear whether the expanded NKG2C-expressing T cell clones were specific for HCMV antigens. The eight sequenced donors were randomly selected healthy volunteers, three men and five women. HCMV serostatus was determined by detecting HCMV-specific IgG in serum with a commercial ELISA kit. For about 6 donors, bulk peripheral blood T-cell repertoires were additionally sequenced from unsorted PBMC. Reads were demultiplexed and grouped by UMI with MIGEC, and clonotypes were assembled and quantified with MiTCR. To exclude erroneous sequences, only TCR cDNA sequences supported by at least two reads were retained. Downstream repertoire analysis used the tcR package, and clonotypes were matched across fractions by CDR3 nucleotide sequence plus V segment. VDJmatch was used to annotate antigen specificity against VDJdb, with one amino acid substitution in CDR3 allowed.

The sequence came from a woman aged 18-30 years in good health. This receptor chain uses TRBV20-1 and TRBJ2-3, and TRBD2 aligns with 15 junction nucleotides. Sequencing input: PBMCs. The DNA reads as follows: TGCAGTGCTTGGGGACTAGCGGGGGGCCCCACAGATACGCAGTATTTT. It codes for CSAWGLAGGPTDTQYF.